The 14 T cell receptor beta chains presented below share a single source sample, sequenced in a study of Ad26.COV2.S vaccination and SARS-CoV-2 variants. The treatment is: 15 to 20 received Ad26.COV2.S at low or high dose, single or two shots; about 5 received placebo; per-sample allocation not given. Sampling occurred on day 63 after the first vaccine or placebo injection. Data came from immunoSEQ multiplex PCR; TCRdb stores just in-frame clones and leaves some out. The sample has a few hundred thousand clones, around 91% seen once. The source was peripheral blood, collected in a trial of Ad26.COV2.S vaccine versus placebo. All receptors derive from a person aged 18 to 65 who received the Ad26.COV2.S COVID-19 vaccine or a placebo.

The chain joins TRBV7-3 to TRBJ2-1; 10 bases are shared with TRBD1. The CDR3 totals 12 residues. Trimming at V came to 8 bases and at J to 10 bases, leaving 5 bases not matched to a gene. Germline CDR1 SGHTA, CDR2 FQGTGA. CDR3 in amino acids: CASGLTGGEQFF. CDR3 nucleotide sequence: TGTGCCAGCGGATTGACAGGGGGCGAGCAGTTCTTC.

V usage is TRBV28 and J usage is TRBJ2-7, with D unresolved. This CDR3 spans 13 amino acids. The germline CDR1 and CDR2 sequences are MDHEN and SYDVKM. Trimming removed 6 bases at V and 10 bases at J, with 19 bases between. The CDR3, as DNA: TGTGCCAGCAGCCGTAATCCTGTGGTTGTACAGTACTTC. This encodes CASSRNPVVVQYF.

This chain connects TRBV7-3 to TRBJ1-6; 8 nucleotides match TRBD1. The CDR3 runs 13 residues. V was pared by 1 base and J by 13 bases, with 3 bases of the junction left unmatched. Per germline, CDR1 SGHTA and CDR2 FQGTGA. Here the CDR3 reads CASSLRRDRPLHF. In DNA, the CDR3 is TGTGCCAGCAGCTTAAGGCGGGACAGGCCCCTCCACTTT.

The chain recombines TRBV6-6 with TRBJ1-5, with D possibly TRBD1 on 5 matching bases. Germline CDR1 reads MNHNY; CDR2 reads SVGAGI (reference sequence). Trimming took 2 bases from V and 8 from J, leaving 16 bases between them. The CDR3 contains 15 residues. In DNA form, the CDR3 reads TGTGCCAGCAGTTACGGGGGACCGGTGGACAAGCCCCAGCATTTT. Its protein product is CASSYGGPVDKPQHF.

The chain has TRBV7-2 and TRBJ2-4, with no clear D. The CDR3 extends over 16 amino acids. The germline gives CDR1 SGHTA, CDR2 FQGNSA. V lost 3 bases and J 0 bases, leaving 12 bases between the germline ends. The CDR3 region is CASSFVGRGAKNIQYF. DNA for the CDR3: TGTGCCAGCAGCTTCGTTGGCCGCGGAGCCAAAAACATTCAGTACTTC.

The genes are TRBV11-2 and TRBJ2-3, with D possibly being TRBD2 (5 bases). Germline V gene sequence: CDR1 SGHAT, CDR2 FQNNGV. V was trimmed by 4 bases and J by 0 bases, leaving 17 bases between them. The CDR3 totals 17 residues. DNA of the CDR3: TGTGCCAGCAGCTCACCTAGCCGTACAGTTAGCACAGATACGCAGTATTTT. Protein product: CASSSPSRTVSTDTQYF.

A single count supports this clone. The chain links TRBV7-2 to TRBJ2-3; 10 nucleotides line up with TRBD2. J lost 1 base, V lost 2 bases, and 3 bases had no gene match. This CDR3 has 16 residues. Germline V gene data show CDR1 as SGHTA and CDR2 as FQGNSA. The chain's CDR3 is CASSLSSGRGTDTQYF. The DNA of the CDR3 is TGTGCCAGCAGCTTATCTAGCGGGAGAGGCACAGATACGCAGTATTTT.

The V and J genes are TRBV7-8 and TRBJ1-4, with TRBD1 identical over 7 bases. V lost 5 bases, J lost 8 bases, and 14 bases stayed unmatched. Germline V gene lookup returns CDR1 SGHVS and CDR2 FQNEAQ. The CDR3 extends over 16 amino acids. The CDR3 region is CASSPNAGTAPEKLFF. The CDR3 bases are TGTGCCAGCAGCCCTAACGCCGGGACAGCACCAGAAAAACTGTTTTTT.

The genes are TRBV28 and TRBJ2-7; 7 nucleotides match TRBD2. Germline CDR1 and CDR2: MDHEN and SYDVKM. The length of the CDR3 is 15 residues. The CDR3 loop is CASQRGVAGSYEQYF. CDR3 nucleotides: TGTGCGAGTCAGAGAGGGGTAGCGGGCTCCTACGAGCAGTACTTC.

The count of this clone is one. The chain has TRBV19 and TRBJ2-7, with D tentatively TRBD1 or TRBD2 (5 bases each). V dropped 5 bases and J dropped 0 bases, with 11 bases sitting between them. CDR1 and CDR2 from the germline V gene are LNHDA and SQIVND (reference sequence). The CDR3 is made up of 14 amino acids. CDR3: CASSSGPSSYEQYF. As DNA, the CDR3 is TGTGCCAGTAGTTCGGGACCCAGCTCCTACGAGCAGTACTTC.

The rearrangement links TRBV10-1 to TRBJ2-4, with 9 bases that match TRBD1. The CDR3 sequence is 21 residues long. In germline, CDR1 is WNHNN, CDR2 SYGVQD (reference sequence). V lost 2 bases and J lost 2; bases outside the gene matches: 19. CDR3 protein: CASSEDLRTWDRAKSKNIQYF. The DNA of the CDR3 is TGCGCCAGCAGTGAGGACTTACGTACTTGGGACAGGGCTAAGTCCAAAAACATTCAGTACTTC.

The chain combines TRBV7-8 with TRBJ2-1; 7 bases line up with TRBD2. The CDR3 is made up of 15 amino acids. Germline-derived CDR1 and CDR2 are SGHVS and FQNEAQ. V shed 5 bases, J shed 0 bases, and the junction held 4 bases outside the gene matches. The CDR3 DNA reads as TGTGCCAGCAGCCGAAGCGGGGACTCCTACAATGAGCAGTTCTTC. Its protein product is CASSRSGDSYNEQFF. Full variable domain (remainder filled in from reference TRBV7-8 and TRBJ2-1): GAGVSQSPRYKVAKRGQDVALRCDPISGHVSLFWYQQALGQGPEFLTYFQNEAQLDKSGLPSDRFFAERPEGSVSTLKIQRTQQEDSAVYLCASSRSGDSYNEQFFGPGTRLTVL.

V gene TRBV28 combines with J gene TRBJ1-1; D is uncertain. This CDR3 contains 12 residues. The V end lost 8 bases, the J end lost 2 bases, and 9 bases lay between the germline ends. CDR1 is MDHEN, CDR2 SYDVKM, per germline. CDR3 bases: TGTGCCAGCCTAGACGTTAACACTGAAGCTTTCTTT. As protein: CASLDVNTEAFF.

The chain joins TRBV27 to TRBJ2-7, with D perhaps TRBD1 (5 bases). The V gene lost 9 bases and the J gene lost 6 bases, with 15 bases spanning the gap. Per the germline V gene, CDR1 is MNHEY and CDR2 is SMNVEV (reference sequence). This CDR3 has 12 amino acids. Written as DNA, the CDR3 is TGTGCCAGTTCTCAGGGCTTGGGCGAGCAGTACTTC. It specifies CASSQGLGEQYF.